Shown below are 8 T cell receptor beta chains from a single sample sequenced in a study of T-cell memory formation after mild COVID-19. TCRdb re-called the 5' RACE reads with MiXCR, one entry per CDR3 protein. The table records approximately 400,000 distinct CDR3 sequences, roughly 18% of them present only once. The source material was PBMCs or a T cell subset sorted from them (not recorded which). The receptors here all came from a man aged 18 to 35 who had mild COVID-19 (a few samples of this study predate the infection). Cell type and time point are not known.

V usage is TRBV9 and J usage is TRBJ2-1; D is unresolved. V gave up 4 bases and J gave up 2 bases, with 10 bases separating them. The CDR3 runs to 14 residues. CDR1 is SGDLS and CDR2 is YYNGEE in the germline V gene. CDR3: CASSIRYAYNEQFF. CDR3 DNA sequence: TGTGCCAGCAGCATCCGGTACGCCTACAATGAGCAGTTCTTC.

The sample holds a few counts of this clonotype. The rearrangement links TRBV4-3 to TRBJ2-5; the match to TRBD2 covers 7 bases. Germline V CDR1 and CDR2: LGHNA, YSLEER. The junction had 6 bases not matched to a gene; V was cut back by 3 bases and J by 5 bases. The CDR3 length is 14 residues. The CDR3 nucleotides are TGCGCCAGCAGCCAGCGGGAGATCGGGGAGACCCAGTACTTC. This gives the protein CASSQREIGETQYF.

This clonotype turned up a few times. The chain joins TRBV5-1 to TRBJ1-2; D gene uncertain. Trimming shortened V by 2 bases and J by 6 bases, and 11 bases separated the two germline ends. Per the germline V gene, CDR1 is SGHRS and CDR2 is YFSETQ. The CDR3 totals 13 residues. The CDR3 is CASSLPLGDGYTF. CDR3 DNA sequence: TGCGCCAGCAGCTTACCCCTCGGGGATGGCTACACCTTC. The variable domain in full, with the rest retrieved from reference TRBV5-1 and TRBJ1-2, is KAGVTQTPRYLIKTRGQQVTLSCSPISGHRSVSWYQQTPGQGLQFLFEYFSETQRNKGNFPGRFSGRQFSNSRSEMNVSTLELGDSALYLCASSLPLGDGYTFGSGTRLTVV.

This clonotype was counted between two and nine times. The gene calls are TRBV12-3 or TRBV12-4 and TRBJ2-7, with D uncertain. This CDR3 comprises 12 residues. V was pared by 2 bases and J by 6 bases, with 8 bases between. In DNA, the CDR3 is TGTGCCAGCAGTTTACCCCTAGGCGAGCAGTACTTC. Translation: CASSLPLGEQYF.

This chain links TRBV11-2 with TRBJ2-7; D possibly corresponds to TRBD2 (6 bases). The ends were cut back, 2 bases at V and 4 bases at J, with 12 bases in the middle. Looked up from germline, CDR1 is SGHAT and CDR2 is FQNNGV. The CDR3 loop spans 14 amino acids. The DNA of the CDR3 is TGTGCCAGCAGCTTACTAGGAGGGCCATACGAGCAGTACTTC. Protein sequence: CASSLLGGPYEQYF.

Only one count was recorded for this clonotype. The V and J genes are TRBV12-3 or TRBV12-4 and TRBJ1-2; the match to TRBD1 covers 10 bases. The CDR3 is 13 residues long. V lost 10 bases, J lost 5 bases, and 7 bases stayed unmatched. This chain's CDR3 is CATRSGQGYGYTF. For the CDR3, the DNA is TGTGCCACCAGATCGGGACAGGGGTATGGCTACACCTTC.

Ten or more counts support this clonotype. V usage is TRBV5-1 and J usage is TRBJ2-5; 8 bases are shared with TRBD1. Germline values: CDR1 SGHRS, CDR2 YFSETQ. V was pared by 2 bases and J by 4 bases, with 7 bases of the junction left unmatched. The CDR3 sequence is 15 residues long. CDR3 coding DNA: TGCGCCAGCAGCTTCACCACAGGGGGAGGAGAGACCCAGTACTTC. Translating gives CASSFTTGGGETQYF.

The chain recombines TRBV2 with TRBJ1-4; 7 positions agree with TRBD1. V lost 6 bases, J lost 4 bases, and 5 bases stayed unmatched. Germline values: CDR1 SNHLY, CDR2 FYNNEI. There are 14 residues in the CDR3. As DNA, the CDR3 is TGTGCCAGCAGAAACAGGGGAGGTAATGAAAAACTGTTTTTT. It is translated as CASRNRGGNEKLFF.